This TCR beta chain was captured in a study of shared clonotypes between healthy human individuals. The CDR3 is 14 amino acids. The germline CDR1 and CDR2 sequences are SNHLY and FYNNEI. The V end was cut by 4 bases, the J end by 5 bases, with 14 bases between. Over several immunoSEQ plates, each subset's genomic DNA was distributed in even portions. Original processing notes: Filtering was not the same, since immunoSEQ gave junction-only sequences without quality scores. Assay used: immunoSEQ multiplex PCR; TCRdb lists only in-frame clones, some missing. The V and J calls and clone size are taken from that table; D and trimming were inferred from the DNA. The data hold roughly 2.4 million clones, with around 95% observed a single time.

This TCR came from a man in his late teens or twenties in good health. The chain carries TRBV2 and TRBJ1-1; D call uncertain. The sequenced sample consisted of naive CD4+ T cells sorted from blood. Stated subset: CD45RA+ positively selected. In nucleotides, the CDR3 is TGTGCCAGCAGTGGGTCTCCGGGTAGTACTGAAGCTTTCTTT. Amino acid sequence: CASSGSPGSTEAFF. The entire variable domain, with the rest obtained from reference TRBV2 and TRBJ1-1, is as follows: EPEVTQTPSHQVTQMGQEVILRCVPISNHLYFYWYRQILGQKVEFLVSFYNNEISEKSEIFDDQFSVERPDGSNFTLKIRSTKLEDSAMYFCASSGSPGSTEAFFGQGTRLTVV.